One TCR beta chain is described in this entry. This entry comes from a study of blood T cell repertoires in COVID-19. Study as a whole: PBMCs, B-cell-depleted T cells, or T cells were the source of the cDNA or gDNA that made up the material.

The V end lost 10 bases, the J end lost 15 bases, and 16 bases lay between the germline ends. Germline CDR1 MNHNY, CDR2 SVGAGI (reference sequence). This CDR3 has 10 amino acids. Generated by immunoSEQ multiplex PCR, the TCRdb table keeps only in-frame clones and is missing some. The sample shows 120,000 or so clones, around four fifths of them seen only once. V gene TRBV6-6 combines with J gene TRBJ1-5, with D tentatively TRBD1 (5 bases). The origin of this receptor is a human donor in a cohort sampled during active COVID-19. Sequences were obtained from peripheral blood. CDR3 loop: CATERDSWHF. As DNA, the CDR3 is TGTGCCACCGAAAGGGACTCCTGGCATTTT.